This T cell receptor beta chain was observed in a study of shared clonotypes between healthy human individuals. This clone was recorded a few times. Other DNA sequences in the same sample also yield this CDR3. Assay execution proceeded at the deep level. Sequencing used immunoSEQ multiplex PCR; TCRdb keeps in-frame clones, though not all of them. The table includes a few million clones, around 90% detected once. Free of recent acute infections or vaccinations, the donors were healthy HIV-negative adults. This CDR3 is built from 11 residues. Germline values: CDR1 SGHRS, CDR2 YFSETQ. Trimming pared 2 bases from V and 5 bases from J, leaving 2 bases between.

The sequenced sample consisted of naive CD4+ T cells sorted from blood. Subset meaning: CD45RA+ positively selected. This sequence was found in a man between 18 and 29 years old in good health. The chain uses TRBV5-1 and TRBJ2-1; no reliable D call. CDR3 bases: TGCGCCAGCAGCTTAAACAATGAGCAGTTCTTC. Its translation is CASSLNNEQFF.